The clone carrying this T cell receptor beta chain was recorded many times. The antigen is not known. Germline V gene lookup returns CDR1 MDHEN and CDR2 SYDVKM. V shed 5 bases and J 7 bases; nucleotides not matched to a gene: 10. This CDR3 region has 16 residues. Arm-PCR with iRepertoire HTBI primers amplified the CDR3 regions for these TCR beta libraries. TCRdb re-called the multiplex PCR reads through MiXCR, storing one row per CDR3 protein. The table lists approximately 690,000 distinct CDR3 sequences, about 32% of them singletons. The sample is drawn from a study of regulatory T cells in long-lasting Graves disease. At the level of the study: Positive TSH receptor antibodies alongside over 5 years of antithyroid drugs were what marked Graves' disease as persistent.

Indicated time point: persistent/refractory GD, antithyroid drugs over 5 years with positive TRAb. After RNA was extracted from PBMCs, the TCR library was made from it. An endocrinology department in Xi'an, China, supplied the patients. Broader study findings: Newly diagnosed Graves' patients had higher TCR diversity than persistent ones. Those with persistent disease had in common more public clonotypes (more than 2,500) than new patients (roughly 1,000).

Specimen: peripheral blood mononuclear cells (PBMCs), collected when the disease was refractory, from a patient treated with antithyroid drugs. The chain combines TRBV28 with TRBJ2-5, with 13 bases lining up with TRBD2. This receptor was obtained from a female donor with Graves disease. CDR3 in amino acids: CASSLRLAGGYGTQYF. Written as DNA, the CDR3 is TGTGCCAGCAGTCTCAGACTAGCGGGAGGCTACGGGACCCAGTACTTC. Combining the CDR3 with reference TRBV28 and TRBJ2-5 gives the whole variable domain DVKVTQSSRYLVKRTGEKVFLECVQDMDHENMFWYRQDPGLGLRLIYFSYDVKMKEKGDIPEGYSVSREKKERFSLILESASTNQTSMYLCASSLRLAGGYGTQYFGPGTRLLVL.